Below are 20 T cell receptor beta chains sequenced from a single sample in a study of sequential checkpoint blockade in melanoma. TCRdb's table, derived via immunoSEQ multiplex PCR, lists solely in-frame clones and lacks some. The data hold 18,000 or so clones, with approximately 60% observed a single time. The treatment: randomized to nivolumab then ipilimumab (arm A) or the reverse (arm B). The sequencing used CD8+ T cells sorted from blood (inferred from file names), collected from a patient given nivolumab and ipilimumab in sequence. Receptors were obtained from a human donor with melanoma.

This clone came up a few times. The rearrangement joins TRBV27 to TRBJ2-5; 12 bases align to TRBD2. The germline V gene encodes CDR1 MNHEY and CDR2 SMNVEV (reference sequence). The CDR3 consists of 17 residues. The V and J ends lost 0 bases and 11 bases, in that order; junction bases with no gene match: 13. The CDR3 nucleotides are TGTGCCAGCAGTTTATCAGACTGGACTAGCGGGGTACGGGAGCAGTACTTC. The encoded protein is CASSLSDWTSGVREQYF.

This clone came up once. This sequence joins TRBV7-7 and TRBJ2-5; TRBD1 agrees at 8 bases. The germline V gene has CDR1 SSHAT and CDR2 FNYEAQ (reference sequence). V lost 1 base to trimming and J lost 7 bases; unmatched junction nucleotides: 2. This CDR3 is 13 amino acids long. CDR3 coding DNA: TGTGCCAGCAGCTTAGGGACAGGGTGGACCCAGTACTTC. Protein: CASSLGTGWTQYF.

The rearrangement uses TRBV5-6 and TRBJ1-5; 7 nucleotides match TRBD1. In germline, CDR1 is SGHDT, CDR2 YYEEEE. The CDR3 extends over 12 amino acids. V shed 1 base, J shed 11 bases, and the junction held 3 bases outside the gene matches. This chain's CDR3 is CASSLWGQSQHF. In nucleotides, the CDR3 is TGTGCCAGCAGCTTGTGGGGACAGTCCCAGCATTTT.

V is TRBV6-4 and J is TRBJ2-3; the match to TRBD2 covers 14 bases. The CDR3 is made up of 18 amino acids. CDR1 and CDR2 (germline): MRHNA, SNTAGT. The ends lost 0 bases at V and 4 bases at J; junction bases unmatched: 6. As DNA, the CDR3 is TGTGCCAGCAGTGACTCGATAATGACTAGCGGGGGGGCAGATACGCAGTATTTT. Translation gives CASSDSIMTSGGADTQYF.

This chain links TRBV28 with TRBJ1-2; 9 bases match TRBD1. This CDR3 spans 15 amino acids. Losses at the gene ends were 6 bases for V and 4 bases for J; bases not matched to a gene: 9. Germline CDR1 and CDR2: MDHEN and SYDVKM. The CDR3 loop reads CASRPWTGEAYGYTF. CDR3 coding DNA: TGTGCCAGCAGACCCTGGACAGGGGAGGCCTATGGCTACACCTTC.

The chain is built from TRBV18 and TRBJ1-2; 10 bases align to TRBD1. J was trimmed by 4 bases and V by 4 bases; bases with no gene match: 9. CDR3 length: 16 amino acids. CDR1 is KGHSH and CDR2 is LQKENI in the germline V gene. CDR3 in amino acids: CASSQPGQGLVYGYTF. The CDR3 bases are TGTGCCAGCTCACAACCGGGACAGGGGTTAGTCTATGGCTACACCTTC.

V gene TRBV6-1 combines with J gene TRBJ2-5, with 10 bases lining up with TRBD2. The CDR3 is 15 amino acids. Losses at the gene ends were 1 base for V and 2 bases for J; bases not matched to a gene: 1. Germline V gene sequence: CDR1 MNHNS, CDR2 SASEGT. CDR3 DNA sequence: TGTGCCAGCAGTGAAGTAGCGGGGGGTCAAGAGACCCAGTACTTC. It is translated as CASSEVAGGQETQYF.

The V gene is TRBV11-2, the J gene TRBJ2-3; D gene uncertain. The CDR3 spans 12 residues. CDR1 SGHAT and CDR2 FQNNGV come from the germline V gene. Trimming left V 4 bases short and J 4 bases short, with 6 bases between. The CDR3 nucleotides read TGTGCCAGCAGCTCCCCGTCAGATACGCAGTATTTT. This codes for CASSSPSDTQYF.

This clone was seen only a few times. This chain uses TRBV4-1 with TRBJ1-2; the D gene is possibly TRBD1 (5 bases). This CDR3 contains 16 residues. CDR1 and CDR2 (germline): MGHRA, YSYEKL. Trimming took 8 bases from V and 0 from J, leaving 19 bases between them. CDR3 in DNA: TGCGCCAGCCAACAAACCGCTTCAGGGACTAACTATGGCTACACCTTC. Protein: CASQQTASGTNYGYTF.

Of note for this clone: Relative to the germline gene, one junction end is altered; a read error may explain this. The chain has TRBV5-3 and TRBJ2-1; 8 positions match TRBD2. TRBV5-3 is an ORF for which the function is uncertain. The CDR3 is 14 residues long. The DNA of the CDR3 is TGTGCCAGCAGCTTTATCGGGGGGGCCCTTGAGCAGTTCTTC. Translation: CASSFIGGALEQFF.

The chain is built from TRBV30 and TRBJ1-1; D is unclear. The CDR3 spans 13 residues. The V end was cut by 5 bases, the J end by 1 base, with 11 bases between. The germline CDR1 and CDR2 sequences are GTSNPN and SVGIG (reference sequence). CDR3 protein: CAWRPPGNTEAFF. In DNA form, the CDR3 reads TGTGCCTGGCGACCTCCGGGGAACACTGAAGCTTTCTTT.

The chain combines TRBV7-9 with TRBJ2-1; D possibly corresponds to TRBD1 (6 bases). Germline loops: CDR1 SEHNR, CDR2 FQNEAQ (reference sequence). V gave up 4 bases and J gave up 6 bases, with 13 bases separating them. CDR3 length: 14 residues. CDR3 sequence (DNA): TGTGCCAGCAGCTCAGGGGTTTCCCTCAATGAGCAGTTCTTC. Translated: CASSSGVSLNEQFF.

This chain connects TRBV2 to TRBJ2-3; 9 nucleotides match TRBD2. Germline trimming cut 3 bases from V and 6 bases from J; bases unmatched to any gene: 13. Germline values: CDR1 SNHLY, CDR2 FYNNEI. The CDR3 loop spans 17 amino acids. CDR3 coding DNA: TGTGCCAGCAGTGAGACCCTGGCGGGAGGGCTGGGGGATACGCAGTATTTT. Protein product: CASSETLAGGLGDTQYF.

CDR3 protein: CASSPTGRYGYTF. The DNA of the CDR3 is TGTGCCAGCAGTCCGACAGGTCGCTATGGCTACACCTTC. The chain uses TRBV28 and TRBJ1-2, with D tentatively TRBD1 (6 bases). Trimming took 5 bases from V and 4 from J, leaving 11 bases between them. The CDR3 runs 13 residues. Germline CDR1 reads MDHEN; CDR2 reads SYDVKM.

The chain carries TRBV28 and TRBJ1-6; no reliable D call. The CDR3 contains 14 residues. V shed 2 bases and J shed 9 bases, with 11 bases lying between them. The germline V gene has CDR1 MDHEN and CDR2 SYDVKM. The DNA for the CDR3 is TGTGCCAGCAGTTTAGCGGCGATGGGTTCACCCCTCCACTTT. It codes for CASSLAAMGSPLHF.

This clone was found once. The rearrangement links TRBV15 to TRBJ2-1; 13 nucleotides line up with TRBD2. The CDR3 loop spans 15 amino acids. Germline values: CDR1 LNHNV, CDR2 YYDKDF (reference sequence). J lost 10 bases, V lost 5 bases, and 8 bases had no gene match. The DNA of the CDR3 is TGTGCCACCAGCGCTTGGACTAGCGGGAGACGGGAGCAGTTCTTC. It codes for CATSAWTSGRREQFF.

The rearrangement uses TRBV7-9 and TRBJ2-5; the match to TRBD2 covers 13 bases. This CDR3 is 17 amino acids long. J lost 5 bases, V lost 5 bases, and 11 bases had no gene match. The germline V gene encodes CDR1 SEHNR and CDR2 FQNEAQ (reference sequence). The CDR3 sequence is CASSDHTSGRALETQYF. The CDR3 nucleotides read TGTGCCAGCAGCGACCACACTAGCGGGAGGGCCTTGGAGACCCAGTACTTC.

This chain joins TRBV19 and TRBJ2-4; the D gene is possibly TRBD1 (5 bases). Germline CDR1 reads LNHDA; CDR2 reads SQIVND (reference sequence). This CDR3 spans 15 amino acids. Trimming shortened V by 3 bases and J by 6 bases, and 15 bases separated the two germline ends. CDR3 sequence: CASSIPTEHLNIQYF. CDR3 in DNA: TGTGCCAGTAGTATCCCGACAGAGCATTTAAACATTCAGTACTTC.

This chain joins TRBV7-2 and TRBJ2-7, with TRBD2 as a possible D gene (6 bases). This CDR3 comprises 13 residues. CDR1 and CDR2 from the germline V gene are SGHTA and FQGNSA. V lost 4 bases and J lost 9, with 16 bases in between. The CDR3 DNA is TGTGCCAGCAGCTATAGACTAGGGGACGGGCAGTACTTC. Translated: CASSYRLGDGQYF. Looking up the rest from reference TRBV7-2 and TRBJ2-7 gives the full variable domain: GAGVSQSPSNKVTEKGKDVELRCDPISGHTALYWYRQSLGQGLEFLIYFQGNSAPDKSGLPSDRFSAERTGGSVSTLTIQRTQQEDSAVYLCASSYRLGDGQYFGPGTRLTVT.

The V and J genes are TRBV7-9 and TRBJ2-1, with 8 bases matching TRBD2. Germline V gives CDR1 SEHNR, CDR2 FQNEAQ (reference sequence). Trimming took 3 bases from V and 8 from J; bases not matched to a gene: 12. This CDR3 is 16 amino acids long. CDR3 bases: TGTGCCAGCAGCTTTATCGGGACTAGTCTTTTCGATGAGCAGTTCTTC. This translates into CASSFIGTSLFDEQFF.